The 9 T cell receptor beta chains listed next were all sequenced from one sample in a study of T cell changes during pregnancy in multiple sclerosis. TCRdb's table, derived via immunoSEQ multiplex PCR, lists solely in-frame clones and lacks some. Among roughly 40,000 clones listed, 92% were seen once. The specimen comprised CD8+ T cells from peripheral blood mononuclear cells, sampled in the first trimester of pregnancy. The receptors here all came from a female donor with multiple sclerosis, enrolled in a pregnancy study.

This chain connects TRBV6-1 to TRBJ1-1; D possibly corresponds to TRBD1 (5 bases). The V gene lost 2 bases and the J gene lost 0 bases, with 7 bases spanning the gap. This CDR3 region has 14 residues. The germline V gene encodes CDR1 MNHNS and CDR2 SASEGT. The CDR3: CASSEYRMNTEAFF. The CDR3 coding sequence is TGTGCCAGCAGTGAATACAGGATGAACACTGAAGCTTTCTTT.

This rearrangement joins TRBV11-2 to TRBJ2-7; 11 nucleotides agree with TRBD2. V was pared by 4 bases and J by 5 bases, with 13 bases of the junction left unmatched. Per germline, CDR1 SGHAT and CDR2 FQNNGV. The CDR3 totals 17 residues. The CDR3 DNA sequence: TGTGCCAGCAGCTCCCCATCTAGACTAGCGGGGAGTAACGAGCAGTACTTC. Its translation: CASSSPSRLAGSNEQYF.

V is TRBV10-1 and J is TRBJ2-7; weak D call: TRBD2 (5 bases). The CDR3 spans 13 residues. CDR1 is WNHNN, CDR2 SYGVQD, per germline (reference sequence). The V and J ends lost 3 bases and 6 bases respectively, with 12 bases between them. The CDR3 nucleotides are TGCGCCAGCAGTGAAACTAGGTTGGGCGAGCAGTACTTC. It encodes CASSETRLGEQYF.

The DNA of the CDR3 is TGTGCCAGCAGGCCCTCAGGGGCCACTGAAGCTTTCTTT. Translated, it gives CASRPSGATEAFF. This chain connects TRBV7-9 to TRBJ1-1; possible D gene TRBD1, 6 bases. Germline V CDR1 and CDR2: SEHNR, FQNEAQ (reference sequence). The CDR3 length is 13 residues. Trimming left V 6 bases short and J 4 bases short, with 12 bases between.

The chain combines TRBV5-6 with TRBJ2-1, with D perhaps matching TRBD1 (6 bases). Trimming took 3 bases from V and 2 from J, leaving 12 bases between them. Germline V lookup: CDR1 SGHDT, CDR2 YYEEEE. This CDR3 is 15 amino acids long. CDR3 nucleotides: TGTGCCAGCAGCTGGGGGACATTGGCCTACAATGAGCAGTTCTTC. This sequence encodes CASSWGTLAYNEQFF.

This chain uses TRBV7-2 with TRBJ1-5; 10 nucleotides agree with TRBD1. This CDR3 comprises 18 residues. The V and J ends lost 2 bases and 6 bases, in that order; junction bases with no gene match: 13. Germline CDR1 SGHTA, CDR2 FQGNSA. CDR3 sequence (DNA): TGTGCCAGCAGCTTAACAGGGGTCCGACAGGGGGCAAGTCAGCCCCAGCATTTT. Amino acids: CASSLTGVRQGASQPQHF.

The gene calls are TRBV13 and TRBJ2-1, with a possible D match to TRBD2 (6 bases). Trimming removed 0 bases at V and 0 bases at J, with 24 bases between. CDR1 is PRHDT, CDR2 FYEKMQ, per germline (reference sequence). There are 21 residues in the CDR3. The CDR3 DNA follows: TGTGCCAGCAGCTTAGGGGTGTCGGACTTGGGGCCGGGGGACTCCTACAATGAGCAGTTCTTC. Translating gives CASSLGVSDLGPGDSYNEQFF.

The V call is TRBV5-4, the J call TRBJ2-2; tentative D call: TRBD1 (6 bases). V dropped 0 bases and J dropped 2 bases, with 11 bases sitting between them. There are 16 residues in the CDR3. Per germline, CDR1 SGHNT and CDR2 YYREEE (reference sequence). The CDR3 coding sequence is TGTGCCAGCAGCTTGGGACAGGTCTTTAACACCGGGGAGCTGTTTTTT. Translating it yields CASSLGQVFNTGELFF.

The gene calls are TRBV4-1 and TRBJ2-7, with 7 positions matching TRBD1. V dropped 6 bases and J dropped 3; count of bases not matched to a gene: 11. The CDR3 has 15 amino acids. CDR1 is MGHRA and CDR2 is YSYEKL in the germline V gene. CDR3 in DNA: TGCGCCAGCAGTCAAAGGGGGACAGAAAACTACGAGCAGTACTTC. Its translation: CASSQRGTENYEQYF.